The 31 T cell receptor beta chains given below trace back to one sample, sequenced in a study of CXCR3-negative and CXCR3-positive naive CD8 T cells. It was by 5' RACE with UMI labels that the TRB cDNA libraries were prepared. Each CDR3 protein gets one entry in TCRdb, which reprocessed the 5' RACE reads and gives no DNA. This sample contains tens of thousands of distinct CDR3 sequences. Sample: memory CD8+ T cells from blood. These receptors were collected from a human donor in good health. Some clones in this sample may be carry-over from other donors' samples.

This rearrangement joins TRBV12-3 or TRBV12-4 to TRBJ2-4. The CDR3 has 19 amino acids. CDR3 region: CASSTDLTRRGLAKNIQYF.

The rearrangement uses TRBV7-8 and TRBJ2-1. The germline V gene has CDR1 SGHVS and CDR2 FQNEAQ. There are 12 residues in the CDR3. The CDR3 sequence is CASSLDPNEQFF.

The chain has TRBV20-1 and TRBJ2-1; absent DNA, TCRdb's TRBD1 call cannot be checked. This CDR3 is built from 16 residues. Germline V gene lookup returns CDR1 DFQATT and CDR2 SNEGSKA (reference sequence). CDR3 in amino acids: CSARPRDLSSYNEQFF.

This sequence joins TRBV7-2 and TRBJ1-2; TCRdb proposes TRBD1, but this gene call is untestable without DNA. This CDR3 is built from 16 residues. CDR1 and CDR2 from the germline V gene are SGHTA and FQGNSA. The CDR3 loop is CASSLRTGGVYQGYTF. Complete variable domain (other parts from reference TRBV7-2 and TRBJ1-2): GAGVSQSPSNKVTEKGKDVELRCDPISGHTALYWYRQSLGQGLEFLIYFQGNSAPDKSGLPSDRFSAERTGGSVSTLTIQRTQQEDSAVYLCASSLRTGGVYQGYTFGSGTRLTVV.

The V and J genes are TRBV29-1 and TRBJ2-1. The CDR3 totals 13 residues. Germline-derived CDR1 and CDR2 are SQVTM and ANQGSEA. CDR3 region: CSVKPRSYNEQFF.

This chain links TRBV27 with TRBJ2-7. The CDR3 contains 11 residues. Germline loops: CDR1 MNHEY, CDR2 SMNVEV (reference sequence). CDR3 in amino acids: CASSLGTEQYF.

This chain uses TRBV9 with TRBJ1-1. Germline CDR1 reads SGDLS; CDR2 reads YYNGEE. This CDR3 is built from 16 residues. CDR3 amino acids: CASSPRGGIMNPEAFF.

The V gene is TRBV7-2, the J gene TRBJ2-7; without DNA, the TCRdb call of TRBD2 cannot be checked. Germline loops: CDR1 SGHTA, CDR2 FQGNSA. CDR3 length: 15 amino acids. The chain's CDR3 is CASSLYPGLNYEQYF.

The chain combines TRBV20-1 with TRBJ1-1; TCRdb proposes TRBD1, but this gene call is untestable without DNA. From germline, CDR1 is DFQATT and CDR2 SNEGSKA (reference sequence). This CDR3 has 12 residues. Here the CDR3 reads CSAGDRDTEAFF.

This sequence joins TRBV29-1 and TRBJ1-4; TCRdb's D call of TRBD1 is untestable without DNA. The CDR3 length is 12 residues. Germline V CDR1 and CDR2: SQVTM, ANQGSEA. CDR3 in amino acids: CSGRGGNEKLFF.

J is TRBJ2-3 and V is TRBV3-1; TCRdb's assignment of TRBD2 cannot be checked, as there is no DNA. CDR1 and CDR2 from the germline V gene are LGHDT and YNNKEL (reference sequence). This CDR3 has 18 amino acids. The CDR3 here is CASSPSSLAGGSTDTQYF.

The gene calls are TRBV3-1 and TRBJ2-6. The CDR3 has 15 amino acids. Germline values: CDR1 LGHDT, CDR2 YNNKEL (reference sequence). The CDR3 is CASSQTVSGANVLTF. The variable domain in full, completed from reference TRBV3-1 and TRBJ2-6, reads DTAVSQTPKYLVTQMGNDKSIKCEQNLGHDTMYWYKQDSKKFLKIMFSYNNKELIINETVPNRFSPKSPDKAHLNLHINSLELGDSAVYFCASSQTVSGANVLTFGAGSRLTVL.

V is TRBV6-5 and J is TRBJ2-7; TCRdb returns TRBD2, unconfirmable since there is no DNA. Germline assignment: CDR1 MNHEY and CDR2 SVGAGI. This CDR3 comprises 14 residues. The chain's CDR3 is CASSSSGSFYEQYF.

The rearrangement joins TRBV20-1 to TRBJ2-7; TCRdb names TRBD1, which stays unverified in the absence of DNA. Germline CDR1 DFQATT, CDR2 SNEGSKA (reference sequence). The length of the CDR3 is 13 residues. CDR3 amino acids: CSARGDRDYEQYF.

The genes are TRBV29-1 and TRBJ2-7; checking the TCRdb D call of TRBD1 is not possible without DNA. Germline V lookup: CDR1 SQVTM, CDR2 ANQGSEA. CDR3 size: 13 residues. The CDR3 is CSVTDRGTYEQYF.

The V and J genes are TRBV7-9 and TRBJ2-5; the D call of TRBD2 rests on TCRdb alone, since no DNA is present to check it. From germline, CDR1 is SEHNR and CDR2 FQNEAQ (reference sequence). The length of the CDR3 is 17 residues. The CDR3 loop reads CASSSPRDYSYQETQYF.

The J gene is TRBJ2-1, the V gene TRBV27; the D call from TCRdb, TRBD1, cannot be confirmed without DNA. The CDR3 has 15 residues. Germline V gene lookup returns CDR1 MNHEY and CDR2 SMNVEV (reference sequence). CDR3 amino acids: CASSPDRGGYGEQFF.

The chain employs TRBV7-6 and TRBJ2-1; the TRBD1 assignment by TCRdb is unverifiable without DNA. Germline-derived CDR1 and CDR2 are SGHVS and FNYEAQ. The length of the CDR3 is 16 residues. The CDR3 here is CASSEPPGQGLYEQFF.

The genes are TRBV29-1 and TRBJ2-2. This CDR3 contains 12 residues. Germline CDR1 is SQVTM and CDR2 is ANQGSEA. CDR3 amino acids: CSVEADTGELFF.

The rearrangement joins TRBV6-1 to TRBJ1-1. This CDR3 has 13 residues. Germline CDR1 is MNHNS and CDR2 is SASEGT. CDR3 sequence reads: CASKTEMNTEAFF.

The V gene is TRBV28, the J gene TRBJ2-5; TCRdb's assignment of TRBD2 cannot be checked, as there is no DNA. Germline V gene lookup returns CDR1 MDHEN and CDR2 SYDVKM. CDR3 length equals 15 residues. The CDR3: CASSLTSGGEETQYF.

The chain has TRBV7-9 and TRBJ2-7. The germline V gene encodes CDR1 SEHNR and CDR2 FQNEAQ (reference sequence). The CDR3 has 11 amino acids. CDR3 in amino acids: CASSLLDEQYF.

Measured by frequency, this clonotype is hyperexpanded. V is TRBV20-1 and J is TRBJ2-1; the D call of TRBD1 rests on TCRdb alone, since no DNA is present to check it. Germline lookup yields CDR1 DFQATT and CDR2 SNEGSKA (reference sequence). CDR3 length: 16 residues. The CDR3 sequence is CSARGDGGSTYNEQFF.

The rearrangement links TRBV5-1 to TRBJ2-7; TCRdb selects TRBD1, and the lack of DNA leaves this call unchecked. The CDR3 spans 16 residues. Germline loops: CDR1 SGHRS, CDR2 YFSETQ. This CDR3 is CASSSFRDTARYEQYF.

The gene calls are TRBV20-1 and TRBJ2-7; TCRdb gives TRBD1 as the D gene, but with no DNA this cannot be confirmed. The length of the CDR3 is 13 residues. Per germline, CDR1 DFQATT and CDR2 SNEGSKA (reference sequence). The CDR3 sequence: CSARSRGSYEQYF.

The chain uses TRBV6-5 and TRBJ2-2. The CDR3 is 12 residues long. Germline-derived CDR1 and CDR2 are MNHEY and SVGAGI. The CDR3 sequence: CASSYRPGELFF.

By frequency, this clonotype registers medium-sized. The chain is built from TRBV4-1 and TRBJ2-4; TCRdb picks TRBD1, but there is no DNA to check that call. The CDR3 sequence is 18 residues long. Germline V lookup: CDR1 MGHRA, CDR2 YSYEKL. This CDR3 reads CASSQTNPGILAKNIQYF.

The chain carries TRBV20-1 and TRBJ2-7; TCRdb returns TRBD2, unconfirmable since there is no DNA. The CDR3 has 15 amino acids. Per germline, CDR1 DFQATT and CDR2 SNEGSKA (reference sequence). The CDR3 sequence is CSARLGVARSYEQYF.

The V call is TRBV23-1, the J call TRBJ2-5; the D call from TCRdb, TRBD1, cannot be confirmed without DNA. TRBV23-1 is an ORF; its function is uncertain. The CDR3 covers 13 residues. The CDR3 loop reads CARSQGDLETPYF.

CDR3 loop: CASSMEGTGPHEQYF. The chain combines TRBV7-6 with TRBJ2-7; TCRdb indicates TRBD2, and absent DNA this call remains unverified. CDR1 and CDR2 from the germline V gene are SGHVS and FNYEAQ. CDR3 length: 15 amino acids.

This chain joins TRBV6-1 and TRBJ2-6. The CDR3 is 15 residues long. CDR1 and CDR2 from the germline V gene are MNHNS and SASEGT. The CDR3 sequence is CASSDDSSGANVLTF.